The 30 T cell receptor beta chains given below trace back to one sample, sequenced in a study of blood T cell repertoires in COVID-19. This table comes from immunoSEQ multiplex PCR, and its TCRdb copy is limited to in-frame clones, with some not included. Counted here are roughly 100,000 clones, more than 70% occurring once; the ten biggest clones make up around 4.5%. Sample: peripheral blood. The receptors come from a woman of 80 years or more with active COVID-19.

The rearrangement joins TRBV19 to TRBJ2-7, with TRBD1 identical over 7 bases. The germline V gene has CDR1 LNHDA and CDR2 SQIVND (reference sequence). The CDR3 has 13 amino acids. V lost 1 base and J lost 4; bases outside the gene matches: 1. In nucleotides, the CDR3 is TGTGCCAGTAGTATAGCAGGGGGATACGAGCAGTACTTC. Encoded protein: CASSIAGGYEQYF.

The chain has TRBV6-2 or TRBV6-3 and TRBJ2-1; TRBD2 aligns across 10 bases. The germline gives CDR1 MNHEY, CDR2 SVGEGT. V trimming: 5 bases; J trimming: 5 bases; junction bases outside the gene matches: 3. The CDR3 spans 14 residues. CDR3: CASSRTSGNNEQFF. CDR3 nucleotides: TGTGCCAGCAGTCGGACTAGCGGTAACAATGAGCAGTTCTTC.

The gene calls are TRBV6-1 and TRBJ2-3; 8 nucleotides match TRBD1. In germline, CDR1 is MNHNS, CDR2 SASEGT. The CDR3 consists of 14 residues. After removal of 3 bases from V and 4 bases from J, the junction contained 3 bases not matched to a gene. Written as DNA, the CDR3 is TGTGCCAGCAGTGACAGGGGGCAGGCAGATACGCAGTATTTT. It translates to CASSDRGQADTQYF.

This chain links TRBV5-4 with TRBJ2-5; 8 bases line up with TRBD2. The J segment lost 0 bases and the V segment lost 4 bases, leaving 11 bases of the junction unmatched. This CDR3 contains 17 residues. The V gene's germline CDR1 is SGHNT and CDR2 YYREEE (reference sequence). CDR3 sequence (DNA): TGTGCCAGCAGCGGGGGGTGGCAGCGGGGGTACCAAGAGACCCAGTACTTC. Amino acids: CASSGGWQRGYQETQYF.

The rearrangement uses TRBV7-9 and TRBJ1-3; D is ambiguous. With 5 bases removed from V and 0 bases from J, the gap between germline ends came to 14 bases. Germline V gene lookup returns CDR1 SEHNR and CDR2 FQNEAQ (reference sequence). The CDR3 totals 16 residues. CDR3 residues: CASSRNYSRSGNTIYF. The CDR3 bases are TGTGCCAGCAGCCGAAATTACAGCCGCTCTGGAAACACCATATATTTT.

Here the CDR3 DNA reads TGTGCCAGCAGTTTGGCTAGCGGCTTCCAAAATGAGCAGTTCTTC. Translating it yields CASSLASGFQNEQFF. The chain is built from TRBV2 and TRBJ2-1, with 7 nucleotides matching TRBD2. The ends lost 5 bases at V and 7 bases at J; junction bases unmatched: 11. This CDR3 comprises 15 residues. Looked up from germline, CDR1 is SNHLY and CDR2 is FYNNEI.

This chain connects TRBV2 to TRBJ2-1, with 7 bases that match TRBD1. V lost 7 bases, J lost 8 bases, and 8 bases stayed unmatched. CDR1 and CDR2 from the germline V gene are SNHLY and FYNNEI. CDR3 size: 13 residues. CDR3: CASIGGVLYEQFF. For the CDR3, the DNA is TGTGCCAGCATAGGGGGCGTTCTCTATGAGCAGTTCTTC.

The gene calls are TRBV7-2 and TRBJ2-2; D is perhaps TRBD2 (6 bases). The germline V gene encodes CDR1 SGHTA and CDR2 FQGNSA. Trimming cost V 8 bases and J 5 bases, with 15 bases left between them. The CDR3 consists of 14 residues. CDR3 nucleotide sequence: TGTGCCAGCGTTCCGGGAGCTTTAACCGGGGAGCTGTTTTTT. This encodes CASVPGALTGELFF.

The chain couples TRBV5-6 to TRBJ1-3, with TRBD1 identical over 11 bases. CDR3 size: 18 residues. Germline lookup yields CDR1 SGHDT and CDR2 YYEEEE. J lost 8 bases, V lost 1 base, and 14 bases had no gene match. In nucleotides, the CDR3 is TGTGCCAGCAGCTTGACTTCCGTAAGGACAGGGGGCTTATACACCATATATTTT. Amino acids: CASSLTSVRTGGLYTIYF. Full variable domain (outside the CDR3, taken from reference TRBV5-6 and TRBJ1-3): DAGVTQSPTHLIKTRGQQVTLRCSPKSGHDTVSWYQQALGQGPQFIFQYYEEEERQRGNFPDRFSGHQFPNYSSELNVNALLLGDSALYLCASSLTSVRTGGLYTIYFGEGSWLTVV.

The V gene is TRBV7-3, the J gene TRBJ2-1; 16 bases match TRBD2. Trimming cost V 1 base and J 2 bases; bases outside gene matches: 11. The CDR3 runs to 21 residues. Germline loops: CDR1 SGHTA, CDR2 FQGTGA. CDR3 sequence (DNA): TGTGCCAGCAGCTTAAGAGCGCCGGGACTAGCGGGAGGGCCCCCCTACAATGAGCAGTTCTTC. Translation: CASSLRAPGLAGGPPYNEQFF.

This clone occurred a few times. The V gene is TRBV5-6, the J gene TRBJ2-7; a possible D gene is TRBD1 (6 bases). There are 16 residues in the CDR3. Trimming took off 1 base at V and 7 bases at J, with 21 bases between the two ends. Germline CDR1 and CDR2: SGHDT and YYEEEE. The CDR3, as DNA: TGTGCCAGCAGCTTGAGTGCAGGGGCTATTTTGCCGGAGCAGTACTTC. Translation gives CASSLSAGAILPEQYF.

V gene TRBV24-1 combines with J gene TRBJ2-5; TRBD1 matches at 9 bases. Germline assignment: CDR1 KGHDR and CDR2 SFDVKD. This CDR3 region has 15 residues. V lost 4 bases, J lost 5 bases, and 7 bases stayed unmatched. DNA of the CDR3: TGTGCCACCAGTGACTCCACAGGGGGCCGGGAGACCCAGTACTTC. It is translated as CATSDSTGGRETQYF.

The J gene is TRBJ2-3, the V gene TRBV2; 7 positions agree with TRBD2. The germline V gene has CDR1 SNHLY and CDR2 FYNNEI. The CDR3 covers 14 residues. The V gene end was trimmed by 7 bases and the J gene end by 11 bases; junction bases not matched to a gene: 15. CDR3 DNA: TGTGCCAGCAAATCTAGCGGCCTAAAAGGATGGCAGTATTTT. Translated, it gives CASKSSGLKGWQYF. Variable domain in full (rest from reference TRBV2 and TRBJ2-3): EPEVTQTPSHQVTQMGQEVILRCVPISNHLYFYWYRQILGQKVEFLVSFYNNEISEKSEIFDDQFSVERPDGSNFTLKIRSTKLEDSAMYFCASKSSGLKGWQYFGPGTRLTVL.

The rearrangement links TRBV7-9 to TRBJ2-2; the match to TRBD1 covers 9 bases. Germline V CDR1 and CDR2: SEHNR, FQNEAQ (reference sequence). The CDR3 length is 15 residues. The V and J ends lost 5 bases and 1 base, in that order; junction bases with no gene match: 2. CDR3 region: CASSTDRGNTGELFF. In nucleotides, the CDR3 is TGTGCCAGCAGCACGGACAGGGGGAACACCGGGGAGCTGTTTTTT.

This clone appeared once. The CDR3 sequence: CSVTSGSNEQYF. CDR3 nucleotides: TGCAGCGTTACTAGCGGGAGCAACGAGCAGTACTTC. The chain joins TRBV29-1 to TRBJ2-7, with 11 bases fitting TRBD2. From germline, CDR1 is SQVTM and CDR2 ANQGSEA. The CDR3 runs to 12 residues. The J segment lost 5 bases and the V segment lost 5 bases, leaving 2 bases of the junction unmatched.

The rearrangement links TRBV30 to TRBJ2-5, with no clear D. CDR3 length: 12 amino acids. The germline V gene has CDR1 GTSNPN and CDR2 SVGIG (reference sequence). V lost 1 base, J lost 3 bases, and 6 bases lay in between. The CDR3 DNA follows: TGTGCCTGGAGTGGCCTAGAAGAGACCCAGTACTTC. It yields the protein CAWSGLEETQYF. The variable domain in full, with the rest retrieved from reference TRBV30 and TRBJ2-5, is SQTIHQWPATLVQPVGSPLSLECTVEGTSNPNLYWYRQAAGRGLQLLFYSVGIGQISSEVPQNLSASRPQDRQFILSSKKLLLSDSGFYLCAWSGLEETQYFGPGTRLLVL.

V usage is TRBV7-8 and J usage is TRBJ2-7; no definite D call. CDR1 is SGHVS and CDR2 is FQNEAQ in the germline V gene. The length of the CDR3 is 14 residues. The V end lost 1 base, the J end lost 2 bases, and 9 bases lay between the germline ends. Written as DNA, the CDR3 is TGTGCCAGCAGCTTAGGTCACGGTGCCTACGAGCAGTACTTC. Translated: CASSLGHGAYEQYF.

J is TRBJ2-5 and V is TRBV19, with D possibly TRBD2 on 6 matching bases. The V and J ends lost 7 bases and 1 base respectively, with 22 bases between them. The germline V gene encodes CDR1 LNHDA and CDR2 SQIVND (reference sequence). CDR3 length equals 17 residues. The DNA for the CDR3 is TGTGCCAGTAAGGGCCTCTATGGGAGGAGAGGCCAAGAGACCCAGTACTTC. Amino acids: CASKGLYGRRGQETQYF.

The V gene is TRBV28, the J gene TRBJ2-7, with a tentative D call TRBD2 (5 bases). The CDR3 loop spans 12 amino acids. The ends were cut back, 5 bases at V and 6 bases at J, with 11 bases in the middle. Looked up from germline, CDR1 is MDHEN and CDR2 is SYDVKM. The CDR3 DNA sequence: TGTGCCAGCAGTCCCGGACTCTTCGAGCAGTACTTC. Translated: CASSPGLFEQYF.

The J gene is TRBJ1-3, the V gene TRBV3-1 (or the pseudogene TRBV3-2); the D is unclear. Germline CDR1 reads LGHDT; CDR2 reads YNNKEL (reference sequence). The V and J ends lost 4 bases and 5 bases respectively, with 6 bases between them. This CDR3 region has 12 residues. CDR3 in amino acids: CASSPGRNTIYF. In DNA, the CDR3 is TGTGCCAGCAGCCCCGGTCGAAACACCATATATTTT.

V usage is TRBV4-2 and J usage is TRBJ1-1, with 8 bases fitting TRBD1. V was clipped by 0 bases and J by 5 bases; unmatched bases: 11. CDR3 length: 17 amino acids. Germline CDR1 is LGHNA and CDR2 is YNFKEQ. In nucleotides, the CDR3 is TGTGCCAGCAGCCAAGATATTGCGGGACACAGGGGGACTGAAGCTTTCTTT. It translates to CASSQDIAGHRGTEAFF.

The J gene is TRBJ1-4, the V gene TRBV11-2; 8 positions agree with TRBD1. The CDR3 sequence is 15 residues long. V lost 1 base, J lost 7 bases, and 5 bases stayed unmatched. Germline V gives CDR1 SGHAT, CDR2 FQNNGV. For the CDR3, the DNA is TGTGCCAGCAGCTTAGCAGGGGGCGCAGGTGAAAAACTGTTTTTT. Amino acids: CASSLAGGAGEKLFF.

The chain joins TRBV12-3 or TRBV12-4 to TRBJ2-7; TRBD1 might be the D (5 bases). Deletions cut 4 bases from V and 6 bases from J, with 13 bases between. The CDR3 loop spans 13 amino acids. The DNA for the CDR3 is TGTGCCAGCAGTTGGGGCAGGATTCTCGAGCAGTACTTC. Translated, it gives CASSWGRILEQYF.

The V and J genes are TRBV6-2 or TRBV6-3 and TRBJ2-5; TRBD2 matches 10 bases. Germline loops: CDR1 MNHEY, CDR2 SVGEGT. J lost 5 bases, V lost 5 bases, and 8 bases had no gene match. The CDR3 runs 15 residues. The CDR3 DNA sequence: TGTGCCAGCAGTACGAGCGGGAGGGCCTGGGAGACCCAGTACTTC. Protein sequence: CASSTSGRAWETQYF.

This chain connects TRBV30 to TRBJ1-2; weak D call: TRBD1 (5 bases). The germline gives CDR1 GTSNPN, CDR2 SVGIG (reference sequence). Between the trimmed V and J ends, which lost 0 bases and 8 bases, there was a span of 13 bases. CDR3 size: 13 residues. In DNA, the CDR3 is TGTGCCTGGAGTGTAGGCAGGGACTCGGGCTACACCTTC. Its protein is CAWSVGRDSGYTF.

This chain connects TRBV7-9 to TRBJ1-4; no definite D call. CDR1 is SEHNR and CDR2 is FQNEAQ in the germline V gene (reference sequence). The V and J ends lost 2 bases and 6 bases respectively, with 10 bases between them. The CDR3 is 14 amino acids. The CDR3 DNA follows: TGTGCCAGCAGCTTAAGCCTCACAGATGAAAAACTGTTTTTT. Translation: CASSLSLTDEKLFF. Full variable domain (rest looked up from reference TRBV7-9 and TRBJ1-4): DTGVSQNPRHKITKRGQNVTFRCDPISEHNRLYWYRQTLGQGPEFLTYFQNEAQLEKSRLLSDRFSAERPKGSFSTLEIQRTEQGDSAMYLCASSLSLTDEKLFFGSGTQLSVL.

The sample holds a few counts of this clone. The J gene is TRBJ2-3, the V gene TRBV6-5; 7 bases are a match to TRBD2. Germline V gives CDR1 MNHEY, CDR2 SVGAGI. Unmatched junction bases numbered 11, after V lost 7 bases and J lost 1 base. The CDR3 sequence is 16 residues long. The CDR3 DNA reads as TGTGCCAGCACTTATGAGCGGGGCCTAGGCACAGATACGCAGTATTTT. Translation: CASTYERGLGTDTQYF.

This chain uses TRBV3-1 (or the pseudogene TRBV3-2) with TRBJ2-7; 8 bases match TRBD2. J lost 2 bases, V lost 4 bases, and 10 bases had no gene match. The CDR3 length is 16 residues. The germline V gene encodes CDR1 LGHDT and CDR2 YNNKEL (reference sequence). The CDR3 is CASSPRGSGRPYEQYF. In nucleotides, the CDR3 is TGTGCCAGCAGCCCCCGAGGGAGCGGGAGACCCTACGAGCAGTACTTC.

The CDR3 loop reads CASSGRTSGIAQETQYF. Written as DNA, the CDR3 is TGTGCCAGCAGCGGACGGACTAGCGGCATAGCCCAAGAGACCCAGTACTTC. The chain joins TRBV7-2 to TRBJ2-5; 10 positions agree with TRBD2. Germline loops: CDR1 SGHTA, CDR2 FQGNSA. The CDR3 runs 17 residues. V dropped 5 bases and J dropped 1; count of bases not matched to a gene: 10.

The genes are TRBV7-2 and TRBJ1-2, with D possibly being TRBD1 (5 bases). CDR1 is SGHTA and CDR2 is FQGNSA in the germline V gene. The CDR3 has 13 amino acids. With 2 bases removed from V and 3 bases from J, the gap between germline ends came to 7 bases. CDR3 DNA sequence: TGTGCCAGCAGCTTATCCAGGGACTATGGCTACACCTTC. Its protein is CASSLSRDYGYTF.